The 29 T cell receptor beta chains below come from one sample, sequenced in a study of graft-versus-host responses after intestinal transplantation. Profiled with immunoSEQ multiplex PCR; TCRdb holds only in-frame clones, not every one. The sample includes 150,000 or so clones, approximately 91% of them seen just once. Their specific antigens are unknown. The sequenced sample was unstimulated CD4+ T cells sorted from spleen or lymph node cells, obtained before intestinal transplant. The receptors here all came from a human donor who received an intestinal transplant.

The V gene is TRBV5-1, the J gene TRBJ2-1, with D possibly matching TRBD1 (5 bases). The CDR3 spans 17 residues. With 0 bases removed from V and 4 bases from J, the gap between germline ends came to 17 bases. Germline V gene data show CDR1 as SGHRS and CDR2 as YFSETQ. The CDR3 nucleotides read TGCGCCAGCAGCTTGGGGCTAGGGGCAGGGCTTTACAATGAGCAGTTCTTC. It yields the protein CASSLGLGAGLYNEQFF.

The rearrangement links TRBV28 to TRBJ2-2; 11 nucleotides match TRBD2. The length of the CDR3 is 16 residues. The germline CDR1 and CDR2 sequences are MDHEN and SYDVKM. J was trimmed by 5 bases and V by 8 bases; bases with no gene match: 10. The CDR3 here is CASRIAGGPFTGELFF. CDR3 sequence (DNA): TGTGCCAGCCGCATAGCGGGAGGGCCATTTACCGGGGAGCTGTTTTTT.

The rearrangement joins TRBV13 to TRBJ2-2, with D unresolved. Germline lookup yields CDR1 PRHDT and CDR2 FYEKMQ (reference sequence). The ends were cut back, 1 base at V and 4 bases at J, with 13 bases in the middle. This CDR3 is built from 16 residues. The CDR3 region has the DNA TGTGCCAGCAGCTTAGTCCAGCTGAGCTTCACCGGGGAGCTGTTTTTT. Protein sequence: CASSLVQLSFTGELFF.

This clone was recorded only once. The genes are TRBV27 and TRBJ2-1; the D is unclear. Trimming took 7 bases from V and 6 from J, leaving 13 bases between them. CDR1 MNHEY and CDR2 SMNVEV come from the germline V gene (reference sequence). The CDR3 is 13 amino acids. The CDR3 bases are TGTGCCAGCAATCGAGGAGACTCCAATGAGCAGTTCTTC. Translation: CASNRGDSNEQFF.

This clone occurred once. The V and J genes are TRBV4-1 and TRBJ1-2; a weak D match, TRBD1 (6 bases). Germline loops: CDR1 MGHRA, CDR2 YSYEKL. Trimming took 1 base from V and 8 from J, leaving 26 bases between them. The CDR3 has 18 residues. For the CDR3, the DNA is TGCGCCAGCAGCCAAGTTGAAATGCCGGTTGGGGGCCGCGGGGGCTACACCTTC. Translating it yields CASSQVEMPVGGRGGYTF.

V and J are TRBV7-9 and TRBJ1-2; the D is unclear. The V and J ends lost 3 bases and 4 bases respectively, with 21 bases between them. This CDR3 is built from 17 residues. Germline V gene sequence: CDR1 SEHNR, CDR2 FQNEAQ (reference sequence). CDR3 sequence: CASSFFRNHGKTYGYTF. CDR3 in DNA: TGTGCCAGCAGCTTTTTTAGAAACCATGGAAAGACCTATGGCTACACCTTC.

This chain uses TRBV19 with TRBJ1-5; TRBD1 matches 7 bases. This CDR3 contains 14 residues. The trim removed 9 bases at V and 2 bases at J, leaving 7 bases unmatched. CDR1 LNHDA and CDR2 SQIVND come from the germline V gene (reference sequence). CDR3 amino acids: CASTGQVGNQPQHF. CDR3 nucleotide sequence: TGTGCCAGCACCGGACAGGTCGGCAATCAGCCCCAGCATTTT.

This sequence joins TRBV19 and TRBJ2-7; D ambiguous. With 8 bases removed from V and 4 bases from J, the gap between germline ends came to 15 bases. CDR1 LNHDA and CDR2 SQIVND come from the germline V gene (reference sequence). The CDR3 length is 13 residues. The CDR3 DNA reads TGTGCCAGTCGTAGGGCAGGATCTTACGAGCAGTACTTC. Protein sequence: CASRRAGSYEQYF.

The V and J genes are TRBV6-5 and TRBJ2-7; D possibly corresponds to TRBD2 (5 bases). This CDR3 contains 15 residues. CDR1 is MNHEY, CDR2 SVGAGI, per germline. V was trimmed by 0 bases and J by 7 bases, leaving 16 bases between them. CDR3 sequence: CASSYSPGLASEQYF. The CDR3 DNA reads as TGTGCCAGCAGTTACTCGCCCGGACTCGCGTCGGAGCAGTACTTC.

The chain has TRBV5-1 and TRBJ2-5; 10 nucleotides match TRBD2. J was trimmed by 4 bases and V by 0 bases; bases with no gene match: 6. CDR1 and CDR2 (germline): SGHRS, YFSETQ. The CDR3 loop spans 16 amino acids. The CDR3, as DNA: TGCGCCAGCAGCTTGGCTAGCGGGAGTGAGGGAGAGACCCAGTACTTC. Amino acid sequence: CASSLASGSEGETQYF.

This chain joins TRBV6-5 and TRBJ2-5; 7 nucleotides agree with TRBD1. V lost 2 bases and J lost 1; bases outside the gene matches: 1. This CDR3 comprises 14 residues. Germline V gene sequence: CDR1 MNHEY, CDR2 SVGAGI. CDR3 sequence reads: CASSYGQVQETQYF. CDR3 nucleotides: TGTGCCAGCAGTTACGGACAGGTCCAAGAGACCCAGTACTTC.

The genes are TRBV5-1 and TRBJ1-2, with 7 nucleotides matching TRBD1. This CDR3 has 14 amino acids. Germline trimming cut 8 bases from V and 4 bases from J; bases unmatched to any gene: 11. In germline, CDR1 is SGHRS, CDR2 YFSETQ. DNA for the CDR3: TGCGCCAGTAGCGTTGAGGGGGCGAGCTATGGCTACACCTTC. This sequence encodes CASSVEGASYGYTF.

The rearrangement uses TRBV19 and TRBJ2-5; D unresolved. The V end lost 3 bases, the J end lost 9 bases, and 11 bases lay between the germline ends. Germline V lookup: CDR1 LNHDA, CDR2 SQIVND (reference sequence). The CDR3 has 12 amino acids. CDR3 coding DNA: TGTGCCAGTAGTATGGGTTCGGATCCCCAGTACTTC. Amino acid sequence: CASSMGSDPQYF.

V is TRBV11-2 and J is TRBJ2-5; the D gene could be TRBD1 or TRBD2 (5 bases each). Germline V gene data show CDR1 as SGHAT and CDR2 as FQNNGV. With 0 bases removed from V and 2 bases from J, the gap between germline ends came to 10 bases. The CDR3 has 15 amino acids. The CDR3 nucleotides read TGTGCCAGCAGCTTAGAGAGGGGCTGGCAAGAGACCCAGTACTTC. Translation: CASSLERGWQETQYF.

V usage is TRBV30 and J usage is TRBJ1-4, with 8 bases that match TRBD1. The CDR3 contains 16 residues. Germline trimming cut 3 bases from V and 0 bases from J; bases unmatched to any gene: 6. Per germline, CDR1 GTSNPN and CDR2 SVGIG (reference sequence). The CDR3 reads CAWSYTGGATNEKLFF. In DNA form, the CDR3 reads TGTGCCTGGAGCTATACAGGGGGGGCAACTAATGAAAAACTGTTTTTT. The entire variable domain, with the rest obtained from reference TRBV30 and TRBJ1-4, is as follows: SQTIHQWPATLVQPVGSPLSLECTVEGTSNPNLYWYRQAAGRGLQLLFYSVGIGQISSEVPQNLSASRPQDRQFILSSKKLLLSDSGFYLCAWSYTGGATNEKLFFGSGTQLSVL.

V gene TRBV25-1 combines with J gene TRBJ1-3, with no clear D. This CDR3 spans 12 amino acids. Germline CDR1 reads MGHDK; CDR2 reads SYGVNS. V lost 8 bases and J 3 bases, leaving 8 bases between the germline ends. The CDR3 reads CASGPVGNTIYF. DNA for the CDR3: TGTGCCAGCGGGCCGGTTGGAAACACCATATATTTT.

The V and J genes are TRBV6-1 and TRBJ1-1; D gene unclear. CDR3 size: 12 residues. Germline V CDR1 and CDR2: MNHNS, SASEGT. Trimming took off 6 bases at V and 4 bases at J, with 9 bases between the two ends. CDR3 sequence (DNA): TGTGCCAGCAGCTTCGACATCACTGAAGCTTTCTTT. Residues: CASSFDITEAFF.

This rearrangement joins TRBV28 to TRBJ2-7; TRBD2 agrees at 10 bases. Germline CDR1 is MDHEN and CDR2 is SYDVKM. Trimming cost V 2 bases and J 0 bases; bases outside gene matches: 4. This CDR3 contains 16 residues. The CDR3 sequence is CASSLGSGRASYEQYF. In nucleotides, the CDR3 is TGTGCCAGCAGTTTAGGGAGCGGGAGGGCCTCCTACGAGCAGTACTTC.

For this clone: Other DNA sequences of this sample code for an identical CDR3. The rearrangement links TRBV5-1 to TRBJ2-3; 15 nucleotides line up with TRBD2. The CDR3 runs to 17 residues. Germline CDR1 reads SGHRS; CDR2 reads YFSETQ. After removal of 1 base from V and 5 bases from J, the junction contained 5 bases not matched to a gene. The CDR3: CASSLRTSGRAGDTQYF. CDR3 DNA sequence: TGCGCCAGCAGCTTGAGGACTAGCGGGAGGGCCGGAGATACGCAGTATTTT.

The chain links TRBV28 to TRBJ2-1; no firm D call. V was pared by 5 bases and J by 4 bases, with 6 bases between. This CDR3 is built from 12 residues. Germline-derived CDR1 and CDR2 are MDHEN and SYDVKM. For the CDR3, the DNA is TGTGCCAGCAGTCCGATGTACAATGAGCAGTTCTTC. Its protein product is CASSPMYNEQFF.

This sequence joins TRBV7-2 and TRBJ2-3; D is tentatively TRBD1 or TRBD2 (6 bases each). This CDR3 region has 14 residues. The germline V gene has CDR1 SGHTA and CDR2 FQGNSA. With 10 bases removed from V and 1 base from J, the gap between germline ends came to 15 bases. In DNA form, the CDR3 reads TGTGCCACCTCTTTCGGGGGCGGCACAGATACGCAGTATTTT. Translating gives CATSFGGGTDTQYF. The complete variable domain, with remaining parts taken from reference TRBV7-2 and TRBJ2-3, reads GAGVSQSPSNKVTEKGKDVELRCDPISGHTALYWYRQSLGQGLEFLIYFQGNSAPDKSGLPSDRFSAERTGGSVSTLTIQRTQQEDSAVYLCATSFGGGTDTQYFGPGTRLTVL.

This rearrangement joins TRBV2 to TRBJ2-7, with 8 bases that match TRBD1. The CDR3 consists of 17 residues. CDR1 is SNHLY, CDR2 FYNNEI, per germline. Trimming removed 8 bases from V and 2 bases from J; junction bases left unmatched: 17. The CDR3 region is CASELSLPGQVPYEQYF. The CDR3 region has the DNA TGTGCCAGCGAACTATCTTTACCGGGACAGGTTCCCTACGAGCAGTACTTC.

The chain carries TRBV7-6 and TRBJ2-3; D remains unclear. Trimming removed 5 bases from V and 5 bases from J, with 17 bases in between. The CDR3 is made up of 15 amino acids. Germline V gene data show CDR1 as SGHVS and CDR2 as FNYEAQ. The DNA for the CDR3 is TGTGCCAGCAGCACGAGGACGGCAGTGGTAGATACGCAGTATTTT. It specifies CASSTRTAVVDTQYF.

This clone has only one observation. This chain uses TRBV5-1 with TRBJ1-1, with 7 bases matching TRBD1. This CDR3 spans 14 amino acids. Germline values: CDR1 SGHRS, CDR2 YFSETQ. V lost 6 bases to trimming and J lost 1 base; unmatched junction nucleotides: 6. The CDR3 is CASKVGTANTEAFF. For the CDR3, the DNA is TGCGCCAGCAAGGTCGGGACAGCGAACACTGAAGCTTTCTTT. Variable domain in full (rest from reference TRBV5-1 and TRBJ1-1): KAGVTQTPRYLIKTRGQQVTLSCSPISGHRSVSWYQQTPGQGLQFLFEYFSETQRNKGNFPGRFSGRQFSNSRSEMNVSTLELGDSALYLCASKVGTANTEAFFGQGTRLTVV.

V and J are TRBV5-1 and TRBJ1-1; tentative D call: TRBD1 (6 bases). V was pared by 3 bases and J by 8 bases, with 11 bases between. The V gene's germline CDR1 is SGHRS and CDR2 YFSETQ. The CDR3 covers 12 residues. CDR3 in amino acids: CASSWEGGEAFF. The DNA of the CDR3 is TGCGCCAGCAGCTGGGAGGGGGGCGAAGCTTTCTTT.

The J gene is TRBJ2-1, the V gene TRBV28; 8 nucleotides align to TRBD2. The V gene's germline CDR1 is MDHEN and CDR2 SYDVKM. This CDR3 spans 16 amino acids. V lost 7 bases to trimming and J lost 0 bases; unmatched junction nucleotides: 8. Here the CDR3 DNA reads TGTGCCAGCACCACCCTCGGGACTAGCTCCTACAATGAGCAGTTCTTC. It specifies CASTTLGTSSYNEQFF.

Written as DNA, the CDR3 is TGTGCCAGCAGTTACCGGCAGACAGGAATTACCTACGAGCAGTACTTC. It is translated as CASSYRQTGITYEQYF. The chain combines TRBV6-5 with TRBJ2-7; D may be TRBD1 (6 bases). With 2 bases removed from V and 2 bases from J, the gap between germline ends came to 16 bases. Looked up from germline, CDR1 is MNHEY and CDR2 is SVGAGI. This CDR3 has 16 amino acids.

The rearrangement joins TRBV28 to TRBJ2-5, with 14 bases identical to TRBD2. Germline V gene data show CDR1 as MDHEN and CDR2 as SYDVKM. This CDR3 region has 15 residues. The V and J ends lost 4 bases and 5 bases, in that order; junction bases with no gene match: 3. The CDR3 DNA is TGTGCCAGCAGTTCCCGGACTAGCGGGAGGGAGACCCAGTACTTC. Translating it yields CASSSRTSGRETQYF. Drawing the rest from reference TRBV28 and TRBJ2-5, the complete variable domain is DVKVTQSSRYLVKRTGEKVFLECVQDMDHENMFWYRQDPGLGLRLIYFSYDVKMKEKGDIPEGYSVSREKKERFSLILESASTNQTSMYLCASSSRTSGRETQYFGPGTRLLVL.

The chain uses TRBV13 and TRBJ1-1; D is unresolved. This CDR3 contains 16 residues. V was shortened by 7 bases and J by 3 bases, with 21 bases between the two germline ends. Germline V lookup: CDR1 PRHDT, CDR2 FYEKMQ (reference sequence). The CDR3 protein is CASTRFEVAMDTEAFF. CDR3 bases: TGTGCCAGCACCCGTTTCGAGGTGGCTATGGACACTGAAGCTTTCTTT.